This T cell receptor (beta chain) appears in the sequencing data of a study of cytomegalovirus exposure and HLA in healthy donors. The wider study: The roughly 670 first-cohort repertoires shared a platform with the 120 validation repertoires, as reported in a later analysis. Findings and limits, study-wide: Both high specificity and high sensitivity reportedly marked the classifier's diagnosis of cytomegalovirus status. Investigators reported approximately 150 TCR beta chains as tied to cytomegalovirus.

V trimming: 3 bases; J trimming: 5 bases; junction bases outside the gene matches: 3. The CDR3 extends over 15 amino acids. The germline V gene encodes CDR1 ENHRY and CDR2 SYGVKD. Points on this clone: What it binds is not known.

Only in-frame clones appear in the TCRdb table, and some are missing; sequencing was by immunoSEQ multiplex PCR. This table holds about 150,000 clones, about nine tenths found once. The receptor was derived from a man younger than 30 in good health and CMV-seropositive. The genes are TRBV10-3 and TRBJ2-1, with TRBD2 identical over 11 bases. Material: PBMCs. The DNA for the CDR3 is TGTGCCATCAGTGATAGCGGGAGGGGTAACAATGAGCAGTTCTTC. This translates into CAISDSGRGNNEQFF.